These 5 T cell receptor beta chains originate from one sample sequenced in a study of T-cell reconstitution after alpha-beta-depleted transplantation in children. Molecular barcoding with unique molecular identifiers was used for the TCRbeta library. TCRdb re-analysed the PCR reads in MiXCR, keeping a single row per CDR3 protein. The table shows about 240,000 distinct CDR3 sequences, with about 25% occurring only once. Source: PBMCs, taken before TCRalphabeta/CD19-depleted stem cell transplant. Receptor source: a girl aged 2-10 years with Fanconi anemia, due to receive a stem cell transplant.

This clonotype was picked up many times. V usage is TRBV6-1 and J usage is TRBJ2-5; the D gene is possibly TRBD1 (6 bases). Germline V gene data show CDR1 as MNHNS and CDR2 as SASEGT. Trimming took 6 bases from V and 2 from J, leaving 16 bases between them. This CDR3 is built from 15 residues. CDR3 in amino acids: CASSRDTYPQETQYF. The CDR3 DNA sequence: TGTGCCAGCAGCCGGGACACTTATCCGCAAGAGACCCAGTACTTC.

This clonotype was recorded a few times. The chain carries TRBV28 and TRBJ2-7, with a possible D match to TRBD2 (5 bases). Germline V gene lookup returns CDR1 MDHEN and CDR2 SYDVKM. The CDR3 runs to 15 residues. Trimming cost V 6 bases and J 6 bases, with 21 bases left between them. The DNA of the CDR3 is TGTGCCAGCAGCGGCCCCCGGCTAGCAGCCTTCGAGCAGTACTTC. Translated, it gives CASSGPRLAAFEQYF.

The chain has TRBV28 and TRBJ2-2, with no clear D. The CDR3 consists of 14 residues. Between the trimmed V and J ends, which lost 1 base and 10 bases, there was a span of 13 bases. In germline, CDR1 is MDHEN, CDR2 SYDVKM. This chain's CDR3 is CASSLSPVLEELFF. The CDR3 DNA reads TGTGCCAGCAGTTTATCTCCAGTCCTGGAGGAGCTGTTTTTT.

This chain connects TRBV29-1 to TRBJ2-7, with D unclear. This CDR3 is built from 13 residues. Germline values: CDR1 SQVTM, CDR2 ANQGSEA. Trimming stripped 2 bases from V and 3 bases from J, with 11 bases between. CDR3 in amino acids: CSVENPVGYEQYF. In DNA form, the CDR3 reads TGCAGCGTTGAAAACCCGGTGGGCTACGAGCAGTACTTC.

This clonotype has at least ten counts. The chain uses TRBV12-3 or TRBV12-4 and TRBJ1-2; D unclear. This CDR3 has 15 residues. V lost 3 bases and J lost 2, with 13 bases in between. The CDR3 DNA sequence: TGTGCCAGCAGTTTTTCCCTCGTGGGGAACTATGGCTACACCTTC. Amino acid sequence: CASSFSLVGNYGYTF.